This TCR beta chain was profiled in a study of tumor and adjacent non-tumor tissue in lung cancer. This clonotype was picked up many times. The library came from three nested PCR rounds adapted from ARM-PCR protocols. TCRdb fed the multiplex PCR reads into MiXCR, producing one record per CDR3 protein. Seen here are 40,000 or so distinct CDR3 sequences, around three fifths observed once, and the top ten hold under 60%. This sample's RNA came from whole unsorted tissue. This non-tumor lung sample came from over 3 cm beyond the tumor edge. V was cut by 5 bases and J by 7 bases, with 14 bases left in between. Looked up from germline, CDR1 is LGHNT and CDR2 is FRNRAP. The length of the CDR3 is 14 residues.

The sequencing input was distant non-tumor lung tissue. The chain has TRBV12-5 and TRBJ2-2; either TRBD1 or TRBD2 may fit D (5 bases each). The TCR originated in a man between 50 and 59 years old with non-small cell lung cancer. The CDR3 loop reads CASGLRDGDGELFF. CDR3 nucleotides: TGTGCTAGTGGTCTCCGGGACGGAGACGGGGAGCTGTTTTTT.